This T cell receptor beta chain derives from a study of OX40 agonist ivuxolimab in advanced cancers. Method: immunoSEQ multiplex PCR; TCRdb's copy keeps in-frame clones and lacks some. Of around 100,000 clones in the sample, about 91% were seen once. Patients who had autoimmune disease history or got systemic immunosuppression were left out. The CDR3 spans 15 residues. Germline CDR1 reads SGDLS; CDR2 reads YYNGEE. The V and J ends lost 2 bases and 5 bases respectively, with 13 bases between them. This material consisted of CD4+ or CD8+ T cells sorted from blood, taken in a trial of the OX40 agonist ivuxolimab. V and J are TRBV9 and TRBJ1-4; D ambiguous. The clonotype was recovered from an adult with an advanced solid tumor such as melanoma, head and neck, liver or kidney cancer. The CDR3 spells CASSVEGKWNEKLFF. CDR3 coding DNA: TGTGCCAGCAGCGTCGAGGGAAAGTGGAATGAAAAACTGTTTTTT.